The TCR beta chain under discussion was sequenced for a study of T cells in Graves' hyperthyroidism and ophthalmopathy. General observations from the study: The blood repertoire included most of the expanded thyroid clonotypes above 0.001.

Amplification of TCR beta CDR3 regions used RNA as the template. The HTBI set primed first-round TCR CDR3 RT-PCR. TCRdb reanalysed the multiplex PCR reads using MiXCR and keeps one entry per CDR3 protein. The table shows nearly 750,000 distinct CDR3 sequences, with roughly a third occurring only once. CDR1 SGHVS and CDR2 FQNEAQ come from the germline V gene. Trimming stripped 5 bases from V and 5 bases from J, with 18 bases between. The CDR3 is 15 amino acids. Comments on this clonotype: Antigen: not known.

The sample comprised blood. The chain is built from TRBV7-8 and TRBJ1-2, with D possibly matching TRBD1 (5 bases). This TCR derives from a woman in her 40s with Graves' hyperthyroidism. The CDR3 spells CASSLGAGQVYGYTF. CDR3 DNA: TGTGCCAGCAGCCTCGGGGCAGGCCAAGTATATGGCTACACCTTC. The complete variable domain, with remaining parts taken from reference TRBV7-8 and TRBJ1-2, reads GAGVSQSPRYKVAKRGQDVALRCDPISGHVSLFWYQQALGQGPEFLTYFQNEAQLDKSGLPSDRFFAERPEGSVSTLKIQRTQQEDSAVYLCASSLGAGQVYGYTFGSGTRLTVV.